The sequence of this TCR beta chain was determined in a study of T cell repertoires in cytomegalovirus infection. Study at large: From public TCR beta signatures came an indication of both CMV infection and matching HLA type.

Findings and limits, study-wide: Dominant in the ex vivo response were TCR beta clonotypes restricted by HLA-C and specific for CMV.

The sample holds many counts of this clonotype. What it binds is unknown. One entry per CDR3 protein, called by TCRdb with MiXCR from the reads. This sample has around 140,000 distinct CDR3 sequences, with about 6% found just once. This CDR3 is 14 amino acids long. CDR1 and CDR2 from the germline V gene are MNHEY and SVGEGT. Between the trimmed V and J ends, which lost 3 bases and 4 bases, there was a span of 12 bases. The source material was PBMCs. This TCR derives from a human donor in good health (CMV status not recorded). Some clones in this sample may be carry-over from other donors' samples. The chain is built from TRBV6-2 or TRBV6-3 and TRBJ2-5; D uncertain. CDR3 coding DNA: TGTGCCAGCAGTTATGGATATGGCCGAGAGACCCAGTACTTC. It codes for CASSYGYGRETQYF.